The next 19 T cell receptor beta chains were all read from a single sample in a study of cytomegalovirus exposure and HLA in healthy donors. The PCR made use of 60 Vbeta and 13 Jbeta primers. TCRdb's table, derived via immunoSEQ multiplex PCR, lists solely in-frame clones and lacks some. The sample shows approximately 190,000 clones, 70% to 85% of them seen only once. The specimen was PBMCs. The receptors stem from a man between 40 and 49 years old in good health and CMV-seropositive.

This chain connects TRBV7-8 to TRBJ2-7, with 12 nucleotides matching TRBD2. CDR3 length equals 17 residues. From germline, CDR1 is SGHVS and CDR2 FQNEAQ. Trimming cost V 2 bases and J 0 bases; bases outside gene matches: 5. The CDR3 spells CASSLTSGGTLSYEQYF. CDR3 DNA: TGTGCCAGCAGCTTAACTAGCGGGGGGACTCTCTCCTACGAGCAGTACTTC.

The chain joins TRBV13 to TRBJ2-7, with D perhaps TRBD1 (7 bases). Germline V gives CDR1 PRHDT, CDR2 FYEKMQ (reference sequence). V was trimmed by 5 bases and J by 3 bases, leaving 17 bases between them. The CDR3 has 15 residues. The CDR3 bases are TGTGCCAGCAGCCGCGGGACAGCCGACCTCTACGAGCAGTACTTC. Amino acid sequence: CASSRGTADLYEQYF.

The chain uses TRBV7-9 and TRBJ2-7; 12 bases agree with TRBD2. After removal of 5 bases from V and 2 bases from J, the junction contained 16 bases not matched to a gene. The CDR3 runs to 19 residues. Germline loops: CDR1 SEHNR, CDR2 FQNEAQ (reference sequence). The CDR3 coding sequence is TGTGCCAGCAGCACCTGGACTAGCGGGGCCGGAGGGGACCCCTACGAGCAGTACTTC. Its translation is CASSTWTSGAGGDPYEQYF. The whole variable domain, filled in from reference TRBV7-9 and TRBJ2-7, reads DTGVSQNPRHKITKRGQNVTFRCDPISEHNRLYWYRQTLGQGPEFLTYFQNEAQLEKSRLLSDRFSAERPKGSFSTLEIQRTEQGDSAMYLCASSTWTSGAGGDPYEQYFGPGTRLTVT.

J is TRBJ2-6 and V is TRBV19, with TRBD2 matching over 8 bases. This CDR3 is built from 15 residues. The germline CDR1 and CDR2 sequences are LNHDA and SQIVND (reference sequence). The V and J ends lost 4 bases and 4 bases, in that order; junction bases with no gene match: 3. The CDR3 DNA reads as TGTGCCAGTAGTACCCCTAGCGGGGGGGCCAACGTCCTGACTTTC. This translates into CASSTPSGGANVLTF.

This clone has a single count. The J gene is TRBJ2-3, the V gene TRBV10-3; 8 bases agree with TRBD2. This CDR3 comprises 13 residues. J was trimmed by 4 bases and V by 10 bases; bases with no gene match: 7. Per the germline V gene, CDR1 is ENHRY and CDR2 is SYGVKD. The CDR3 reads CATSPGGPDTQYF. CDR3 nucleotide sequence: TGTGCCACCTCGCCGGGAGGGCCAGATACGCAGTATTTT.

The V and J genes are TRBV27 and TRBJ1-2; 10 bases are a match to TRBD1. The V gene's germline CDR1 is MNHEY and CDR2 SMNVEV (reference sequence). The length of the CDR3 is 15 residues. The junction had 10 bases not matched to a gene; V was cut back by 3 bases and J by 9 bases. DNA for the CDR3: TGTGCCAGCAGTTTCGGGACAGGGGTAGGTGGGAGCTACACCTTC. It is translated as CASSFGTGVGGSYTF.

CDR3 nucleotides: TGTGCCAGCAGTCTACAGGGGCCTCTGGAAGAGACCCAGTACTTC. Protein product: CASSLQGPLEETQYF. This chain links TRBV6-5 with TRBJ2-5, with 7 bases identical to TRBD1. Germline values: CDR1 MNHEY, CDR2 SVGAGI. After removal of 5 bases from V and 3 bases from J, the junction contained 9 bases not matched to a gene. CDR3 length: 15 amino acids.

V and J are TRBV7-8 and TRBJ2-1; 7 nucleotides line up with TRBD1. J lost 1 base, V lost 5 bases, and 5 bases had no gene match. Germline V CDR1 and CDR2: SGHVS, FQNEAQ. This CDR3 has 15 amino acids. The CDR3 loop reads CASSRQGRSYNEQFF. As DNA, the CDR3 is TGTGCCAGCAGCCGACAGGGCAGGTCCTACAATGAGCAGTTCTTC.

This chain joins TRBV18 and TRBJ2-2, with TRBD2 identical over 9 bases. V shed 8 bases and J 4 bases; nucleotides not matched to a gene: 5. Germline lookup yields CDR1 KGHSH and CDR2 LQKENI. This CDR3 region has 14 residues. The CDR3: CASQAGGLTGELFF. CDR3 coding DNA: TGTGCCAGCCAAGCGGGGGGCCTCACCGGGGAGCTGTTTTTT.

V gene TRBV13 combines with J gene TRBJ2-3, with TRBD2 matching 9 bases. With V trimmed by 1 base and J by 1 base, 9 bases remained unmatched. Germline CDR1 reads PRHDT; CDR2 reads FYEKMQ (reference sequence). The CDR3 covers 18 residues. The CDR3, as DNA: TGTGCCAGCAGCTTAGAGGGGAGGGCTAGCGGGGGCACAGATACGCAGTATTTT. It specifies CASSLEGRASGGTDTQYF.

The chain links TRBV5-5 to TRBJ2-7, with TRBD2 matching over 11 bases. CDR3 length equals 19 residues. Trimming removed 0 bases from V and 2 bases from J; junction bases left unmatched: 13. From germline, CDR1 is SGHKS and CDR2 YYEKEE (reference sequence). CDR3 DNA sequence: TGTGCCAGCAGCTTGGGTGGGGGTCTAGCGGGAGGAGGGACCTACGAGCAGTACTTC. It is translated as CASSLGGGLAGGGTYEQYF.

The V call is TRBV29-1, the J call TRBJ2-7; D perhaps matches TRBD1 (5 bases). Germline CDR1 reads SQVTM; CDR2 reads ANQGSEA. The CDR3 is 12 residues long. V was trimmed by 4 bases and J by 1 base, leaving 8 bases between them. This chain's CDR3 is CSVGTLSYEQYF. CDR3 in DNA: TGCAGCGTTGGGACACTATCCTACGAGCAGTACTTC.

The chain recombines TRBV5-4 with TRBJ2-3, with 15 bases fitting TRBD2. After removal of 3 bases from V and 2 bases from J, the junction contained 4 bases not matched to a gene. This CDR3 is 17 amino acids long. CDR1 SGHNT and CDR2 YYREEE come from the germline V gene (reference sequence). CDR3 nucleotide sequence: TGTGCCAGCAGCTCCGGGACTAGCGGGAGGCTCACAGATACGCAGTATTTT. It specifies CASSSGTSGRLTDTQYF.

This clone appeared a few times. This rearrangement joins TRBV5-6 to TRBJ1-6, with D possibly TRBD1 on 6 matching bases. Germline V gene sequence: CDR1 SGHDT, CDR2 YYEEEE. The germline V and J ends were trimmed by 4 bases and 11 bases, with 16 bases remaining between them. This CDR3 is built from 14 residues. CDR3 protein: CASSARGGRTPLHF. The CDR3 DNA is TGTGCCAGCAGCGCCAGAGGGGGTAGGACACCCCTCCACTTT.

The V call is TRBV7-9, the J call TRBJ1-2; no definite D call. V was cut by 5 bases and J by 4 bases, with 20 bases left in between. Germline assignment: CDR1 SEHNR and CDR2 FQNEAQ (reference sequence). This CDR3 region has 16 residues. The CDR3 loop is CASSTRPDGLLYGYTF. The CDR3 coding sequence is TGTGCCAGCAGCACCCGACCGGACGGACTACTCTATGGCTACACCTTC.

V is TRBV2 and J is TRBJ1-5; D ambiguous. The CDR3 has 13 residues. The germline CDR1 and CDR2 sequences are SNHLY and FYNNEI. Trimming cost V 8 bases and J 1 base, with 9 bases left between them. As DNA, the CDR3 is TGTGCCAGCGTACAAGTAAGCAATCAGCCCCAGCATTTT. Its translation is CASVQVSNQPQHF.

This clone appeared a single time. The chain recombines TRBV6-5 with TRBJ2-5; TRBD2 might be the D (6 bases). The V gene's germline CDR1 is MNHEY and CDR2 SVGAGI. This CDR3 contains 15 residues. V was cut by 5 bases and J by 0 bases, with 13 bases left in between. The CDR3 spells CASSLWGENQETQYF. DNA of the CDR3: TGTGCCAGCAGTCTCTGGGGGGAAAACCAAGAGACCCAGTACTTC.

The chain joins TRBV10-2 to TRBJ2-1; 14 bases fit TRBD2. Trimming cost V 3 bases and J 8 bases; bases outside gene matches: 6. The CDR3 sequence is 16 residues long. Looked up from germline, CDR1 is WSHSY and CDR2 is SAAADI. CDR3 loop: CASSDPGTSGSYEQFF. In DNA form, the CDR3 reads TGCGCCAGCAGTGATCCCGGGACTAGCGGGAGTTATGAGCAGTTCTTC.

A note on this clone: Mismatch with germline at one junction end may stem from a read error. The genes are TRBV10-3 and TRBJ1-2; D remains ambiguous. The CDR3 runs 14 residues. Germline-derived CDR1 and CDR2 are ENHRY and SYGVKD. The CDR3 spells CAISAPTENCGYTF. The CDR3 DNA is TGTGCCATCAGTGCCCCGACGGAGAACTGTGGCTACACCTTC.